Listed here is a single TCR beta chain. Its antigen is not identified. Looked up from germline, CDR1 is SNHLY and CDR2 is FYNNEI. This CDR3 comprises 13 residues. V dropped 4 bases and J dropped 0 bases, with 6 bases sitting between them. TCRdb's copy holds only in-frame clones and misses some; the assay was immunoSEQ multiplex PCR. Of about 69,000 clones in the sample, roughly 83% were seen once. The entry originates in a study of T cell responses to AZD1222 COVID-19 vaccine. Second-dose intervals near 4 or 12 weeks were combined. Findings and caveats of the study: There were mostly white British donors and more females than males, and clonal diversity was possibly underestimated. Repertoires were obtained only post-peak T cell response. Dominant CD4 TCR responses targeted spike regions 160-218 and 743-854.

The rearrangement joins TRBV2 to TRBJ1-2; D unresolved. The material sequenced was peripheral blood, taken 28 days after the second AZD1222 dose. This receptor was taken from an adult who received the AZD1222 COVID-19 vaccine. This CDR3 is CASSVGANYGYTF. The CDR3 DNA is TGTGCCAGCAGTGTGGGCGCTAACTATGGCTACACCTTC.